This T cell receptor (beta chain) comes out of a study of blood T cell repertoires in COVID-19. Across the study: Acute and convalescent COVID-19 specimens originated in the United States, Italy and Spain. The cDNA or gDNA used as material had been derived from T cells, B-cell-depleted T cells, or PBMCs.

Under the authors' procedure: Using reference gene primer amplification, nucleated cell counts were estimated. Profiling relied on immunoSEQ multiplex PCR, and the TCRdb table lists in-frame clones only, not all of them. V, J and clone size derive from that table, while D and trimming were established from the DNA sequence. The sample includes some 380,000 clones, over 65% of them seen just once. The CDR3 has 16 residues. After removal of 0 bases from V and 8 bases from J, the junction contained 9 bases not matched to a gene. Germline CDR1 is SGHRS and CDR2 is YFSETQ. This sequence joins TRBV5-1 and TRBJ2-3; 10 bases are shared with TRBD2. Sequenced sample: peripheral blood. The origin of this receptor is a human donor with acute or convalescent COVID-19. The donor label of this sample is uncertain. CDR3 residues: CASSLGTSGTQGTQYF. The CDR3 bases are TGCGCCAGCAGCTTGGGGACTAGCGGAACTCAGGGTACGCAGTATTTT.